This T cell receptor (beta chain) stems from a study of blood T cell repertoires in COVID-19. Looking at the study overall: The origin of the acute and convalescent COVID-19 samples was the United States, Italy and Spain.

This CDR3 has 14 residues. V was pared by 4 bases and J by 3 bases, with 14 bases between. Germline loops: CDR1 SQVTM, CDR2 ANQGSEA. Repertoires were generated with immunoSEQ multiplex PCR, while TCRdb's copy carries only in-frame clones and drops some. This sample yields tens of thousands of clones, of which about 88% are seen a single time; less than 5.5% belongs to the top ten. The TCR comes from a human donor in a cohort sampled during active COVID-19. The chain couples TRBV29-1 to TRBJ2-3, with D maybe TRBD2 (5 bases). Sample: peripheral blood. CDR3: CSVAGGRGTDTQYF. The CDR3 nucleotides are TGCAGCGTTGCGGGTGGGAGAGGGACAGATACGCAGTATTTT.